The next 8 T cell receptor beta chains were all read from a single sample in a study of T cell responses to AZD1222 COVID-19 vaccine. Here immunoSEQ multiplex PCR was the method, and the copy in TCRdb shows in-frame clones only, minus some. Seen here are about 100,000 clones, roughly 87% observed once, and the top ten hold under 2.5%. The sample here was peripheral blood, taken 28 days after the second AZD1222 dose. The receptors derive from an adult who received the AZD1222 COVID-19 vaccine.

This sequence joins TRBV6-1 and TRBJ2-7, with D unresolved. With 0 bases removed from V and 0 bases from J, the gap between germline ends came to 9 bases. The CDR3 runs to 15 residues. Per germline, CDR1 MNHNS and CDR2 SASEGT. The CDR3 protein is CASSEATAASYEQYF. CDR3 sequence (DNA): TGTGCCAGCAGTGAAGCGACGGCGGCCTCCTACGAGCAGTACTTC.

The rearrangement joins TRBV28 to TRBJ1-5, with 10 positions matching TRBD1. Germline values: CDR1 MDHEN, CDR2 SYDVKM. Trimming cost V 7 bases and J 9 bases; bases outside gene matches: 12. CDR3 length: 15 residues. The DNA for the CDR3 is TGTGCCAGCACTGACCTAGGGACAGGGGTCGTGCCCCAGCATTTT. Translating it yields CASTDLGTGVVPQHF.

Regarding this clone: At one boundary the junction diverges from the germline segment, which might be a read error. V gene TRBV7-7 combines with J gene TRBJ1-2; the D gene is possibly TRBD1 (5 bases). CDR3 length equals 15 residues. Germline V gives CDR1 SSHAT, CDR2 FNYEAQ (reference sequence). The CDR3 DNA reads TGTGCTAGCAGCTTGGGGGAGCCCACCGGCGATGGCTACACCTTC. Encoded protein: CASSLGEPTGDGYTF.

This chain uses TRBV19 with TRBJ1-3; D is uncertain. Germline V gene sequence: CDR1 LNHDA, CDR2 SQIVND (reference sequence). Between the trimmed V and J ends, which lost 0 bases and 0 bases, there was a span of 6 bases. The length of the CDR3 is 15 residues. The CDR3 DNA reads as TGTGCCAGTAGTATAGACGGATACTCTGGAAACACCATATATTTT. This sequence encodes CASSIDGYSGNTIYF. The variable domain in full, with the rest retrieved from reference TRBV19 and TRBJ1-3, is DGGITQSPKYLFRKEGQNVTLSCEQNLNHDAMYWYRQDPGQGLRLIYYSQIVNDFQKGDIAEGYSVSREKKESFPLTVTSAQKNPTAFYLCASSIDGYSGNTIYFGEGSWLTVV.

This clone showed up just once. The V call is TRBV5-1, the J call TRBJ1-2; TRBD1 aligns across 8 bases. The CDR3 is made up of 14 amino acids. The V segment lost 5 bases and the J segment 7 bases; nucleotides outside the gene matches: 10. Germline V gene lookup returns CDR1 SGHRS and CDR2 YFSETQ. CDR3 sequence: CASSPTGGKAGYTF. The DNA of the CDR3 is TGCGCCAGCAGTCCAACAGGGGGGAAGGCTGGCTACACCTTC.

A word on this clone: One end of the junction varies from germline; a read error may be responsible. This rearrangement joins TRBV2 to TRBJ2-3; D not resolved. CDR1 SNHLY and CDR2 FYNNEI come from the germline V gene. The CDR3 covers 14 residues. CDR3 coding DNA: TGTGCCAGCAGTGACGGCCATGCCGCAGATACGCAATATTTT. This encodes CASSDGHAADTQYF.

The J gene is TRBJ1-3, the V gene TRBV18; 8 positions agree with TRBD1. This CDR3 spans 16 amino acids. The junction had 5 bases not matched to a gene; V was cut back by 4 bases and J by 0 bases. The germline V gene has CDR1 KGHSH and CDR2 LQKENI. CDR3 amino acids: CASSRGQGGSGNTIYF. The CDR3 DNA follows: TGTGCCAGCTCACGCGGACAGGGCGGCTCTGGAAACACCATATATTTT.

The gene calls are TRBV7-3 and TRBJ2-2, with 7 positions matching TRBD1. Trimming took 4 bases from V and 5 from J; bases not matched to a gene: 10. The CDR3 spans 16 residues. Germline V gene data show CDR1 as SGHTA and CDR2 as FQGTGA. The CDR3 loop is CASSSTRDRSTGELFF. CDR3 nucleotide sequence: TGTGCCAGCAGCTCCACACGGGACAGATCGACCGGGGAGCTGTTTTTT.